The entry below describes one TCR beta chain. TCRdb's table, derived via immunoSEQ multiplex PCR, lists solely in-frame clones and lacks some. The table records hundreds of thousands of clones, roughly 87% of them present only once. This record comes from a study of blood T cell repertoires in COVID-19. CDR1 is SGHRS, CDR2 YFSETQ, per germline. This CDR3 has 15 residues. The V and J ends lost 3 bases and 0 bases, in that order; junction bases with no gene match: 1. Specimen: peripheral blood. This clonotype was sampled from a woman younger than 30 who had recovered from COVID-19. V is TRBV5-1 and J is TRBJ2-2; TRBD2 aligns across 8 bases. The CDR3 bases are TGCGCCAGCAGCTGGACTAGCCCGAACACCGGGGAGCTGTTTTTT. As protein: CASSWTSPNTGELFF.